The 32 T cell receptor beta chains presented below share a single source sample, sequenced in a study of blood T cell repertoires in COVID-19 (dated by TCRdb to 2018 to 2021). Libraries were constructed by the immunoSEQ multiplex PCR assay. Drawn from immuneACCESS, this table holds only the in-frame rearrangements with V and J called that TCRdb kept. Clones are partly lost; checked studies trace under half to an unresolved V gene and leave the rest unexplained. This sample is represented by 120,000 to 150,000 clones; roughly 84% of them were singletons. The top ten constitute under 5.5% of the sample. Input material: peripheral blood. These receptors were collected from a human donor in a cohort sampled during active COVID-19.

The V gene is TRBV5-1, the J gene TRBJ1-5; 10 bases are shared with TRBD1. There are 13 residues in the CDR3. Trimming at V came to 3 bases and at J to 8 bases, leaving 2 bases not matched to a gene. CDR1 and CDR2 (germline): SGHRS, YFSETQ. CDR3 residues: CASSSGTGEPQHF. Here the CDR3 DNA reads TGCGCCAGCAGCTCCGGGACAGGGGAGCCCCAGCATTTT.

The chain recombines TRBV7-2 with TRBJ2-7; 9 bases line up with TRBD2. The germline CDR1 and CDR2 sequences are SGHTA and FQGNSA. With V trimmed by 0 bases and J by 5 bases, 11 bases remained unmatched. The CDR3 has 17 residues. The CDR3 nucleotides read TGTGCCAGCAGCTTAGCAGGTAGCGGGAGATTGTTCCACGAGCAGTACGTC. As protein: CASSLAGSGRLFHEQYV.

This chain links TRBV28 with TRBJ1-2, with unresolved D. The germline V gene has CDR1 MDHEN and CDR2 SYDVKM. This CDR3 is built from 12 residues. Trimming shortened V by 10 bases and J by 3 bases, and 12 bases separated the two germline ends. The CDR3 sequence: CAIRPADYGYTF. The CDR3, as DNA: TGTGCCATCCGTCCGGCGGACTATGGCTACACCTTC.

The rearrangement joins TRBV5-6 to TRBJ2-3, with D perhaps matching TRBD2 (5 bases). The germline gives CDR1 SGHDT, CDR2 YYEEEE. V was clipped by 3 bases and J by 3 bases, with 20 bases between them. This CDR3 is 17 amino acids long. CDR3 loop: CASSSSRYGIGTDTQYF. DNA for the CDR3: TGTGCCAGCAGCTCTTCACGATACGGGATTGGTACAGATACGCAGTATTTT.

In this sample, this clone turned up once. CDR3 region: CASGLVASGRAVDTQYF. CDR3 nucleotide sequence: TGTGCTAGTGGTTTGGTAGCTAGCGGGAGGGCCGTAGATACGCAGTATTTT. The chain joins TRBV12-5 to TRBJ2-3; 12 bases are a match to TRBD2. Trimming at V came to 0 bases and at J to 5 bases, leaving 6 bases not matched to a gene. The CDR3 consists of 17 residues. Germline V CDR1 and CDR2: LGHNT, FRNRAP.

This clone has a handful of counts. This chain joins TRBV2 and TRBJ2-7, with D tentatively TRBD1 (5 bases). Germline V lookup: CDR1 SNHLY, CDR2 FYNNEI. The CDR3 length is 12 residues. The V end lost 6 bases, the J end lost 6 bases, and 12 bases lay between the germline ends. CDR3 in DNA: TGTGCCAGCAGCATCACAGGATCCGAGCAGTACGTC. Protein sequence: CASSITGSEQYV.

The chain joins TRBV4-2 to TRBJ2-2; D might be TRBD1 (5 bases). Germline CDR1 LGHNA, CDR2 YNFKEQ. This CDR3 region has 13 residues. The V gene lost 6 bases and the J gene lost 3 bases, with 8 bases spanning the gap. The CDR3 DNA is TGTGCCAGCAGGATACAGGACACCGGGGAGCTGTTTTTT. Translated: CASRIQDTGELFF.

The chain carries TRBV7-8 and TRBJ2-3; 12 nucleotides match TRBD2. The V gene's germline CDR1 is SGHVS and CDR2 FQNEAQ. The ends lost 2 bases at V and 2 bases at J; junction bases unmatched: 14. This CDR3 contains 20 residues. CDR3 sequence: CASSLPRTSGALGDTDTQYF. The DNA for the CDR3 is TGTGCCAGCAGCTTACCGAGGACTAGCGGGGCCCTAGGGGACACAGATACGCAGTATTTT.

The chain recombines TRBV2 with TRBJ2-2, with unresolved D. This CDR3 spans 12 amino acids. Trimming cost V 4 bases and J 8 bases, with 8 bases left between them. The germline gives CDR1 SNHLY, CDR2 FYNNEI. The CDR3 DNA follows: TGTGCCAGCAGTGTGGCGGAGGGGGAGCTGTTTTTT. This translates into CASSVAEGELFF.

The chain couples TRBV6-5 to TRBJ2-6; a weak D match, TRBD1 (6 bases). The CDR3 totals 16 residues. V lost 0 bases and J 4 bases, leaving 10 bases between the germline ends. Looked up from germline, CDR1 is MNHEY and CDR2 is SVGAGI. Here the CDR3 DNA reads TGTGCCAGCAGTTACTCACAGGGAGCCGGGGCCAACGTCCTGACTTTC. Translated: CASSYSQGAGANVLTF.

The V and J genes are TRBV18 and TRBJ1-6; 9 bases are a match to TRBD1. Germline V CDR1 and CDR2: KGHSH, LQKENI. The V segment lost 4 bases and the J segment 8 bases; nucleotides outside the gene matches: 3. The CDR3 sequence is 14 residues long. CDR3 loop: CASSRRDRDSPLHF. In nucleotides, the CDR3 is TGTGCCAGCTCACGACGGGACAGGGATTCACCCCTCCACTTT.

This rearrangement joins TRBV5-4 to TRBJ2-7; a possible D gene is TRBD2 (6 bases). Trimming took off 4 bases at V and 4 bases at J, with 21 bases between the two ends. The CDR3 contains 16 residues. Germline V gene data show CDR1 as SGHNT and CDR2 as YYREEE (reference sequence). The CDR3 DNA is TGTGCCAGCAGCGGAACTACCGGGAGAGGTCGGTACGAGCAGTACGTC. This gives the protein CASSGTTGRGRYEQYV.

The chain recombines TRBV29-1 with TRBJ2-3; TRBD2 matches at 7 bases. There are 13 residues in the CDR3. The germline V gene encodes CDR1 SQVTM and CDR2 ANQGSEA. V lost 7 bases and J lost 1; bases outside the gene matches: 5. The CDR3 sequence is CSGTAGGTDTQYF. The CDR3 DNA follows: TGCAGCGGGACCGCGGGAGGCACAGATACGCAGTATTTT.

The chain joins TRBV5-4 to TRBJ1-4; D uncertain. Germline CDR1 reads SGHNT; CDR2 reads YYREEE (reference sequence). The CDR3 spans 16 residues. V lost 3 bases to trimming and J lost 3 bases, with 15 bases between them. The CDR3 loop is CASSSGVGPSNEKLFF. The CDR3 DNA sequence: TGTGCCAGCAGCTCTGGAGTGGGTCCTTCTAATGAAAAACTGTTTTTT.

This clone came up a few times. The chain has TRBV7-8 and TRBJ2-7; D is undetermined. Germline CDR1 reads SGHVS; CDR2 reads FQNEAQ. The V end lost 2 bases, the J end lost 1 base, and 15 bases lay between the germline ends. The CDR3 length is 16 residues. The CDR3 nucleotides are TGTGCCAGCAGCTTATGGGCCCAAGGCAGTTCCTACGAGCAGTACTTC. This sequence encodes CASSLWAQGSSYEQYF.

The chain is built from TRBV7-6 and TRBJ1-1, with 7 nucleotides matching TRBD1. Germline CDR1 reads SGHVS; CDR2 reads FNYEAQ. V lost 6 bases to trimming and J lost 5 bases; unmatched junction nucleotides: 6. The CDR3 is 13 residues long. The DNA for the CDR3 is TGTGCCAGCAGTCCAAGGGGGCGAACTGAAGCTTTCTTT. It encodes CASSPRGRTEAFF.

This clone came up once. This chain joins TRBV6-1 and TRBJ2-5; 7 positions match TRBD1. The CDR3 spans 16 residues. The germline CDR1 and CDR2 sequences are MNHNS and SASEGT. V was pared by 2 bases and J by 3 bases, with 9 bases of the junction left unmatched. CDR3 coding DNA: TGTGCCAGCAGTGAAAACAGGGGAGCCAAGGAAGAGACCCAGTACTTC. It yields the protein CASSENRGAKEETQYF.

The chain combines TRBV18 with TRBJ1-4; D might be TRBD1 (6 bases). V was trimmed by 6 bases and J by 6 bases, leaving 17 bases between them. The CDR3 has 15 residues. Germline V gene sequence: CDR1 KGHSH, CDR2 LQKENI. CDR3 nucleotides: TGTGCCAGCTCCCGGGGTCAACAGGGCCATGAAAAACTGTTTTTT. The encoded protein is CASSRGQQGHEKLFF.

This clone has a single count. J is TRBJ1-2 and V is TRBV16, with D hard to call. Per germline, CDR1 KGHSY and CDR2 FQNENV. CDR3 length: 12 amino acids. V lost 2 bases and J 4 bases, leaving 5 bases between the germline ends. CDR3 sequence: CASSQAVYGYTF. The CDR3 region has the DNA TGTGCCAGCAGCCAAGCAGTCTATGGCTACACCTTC.

This clone came up once. This sequence joins TRBV11-2 and TRBJ1-5; D unclear. Trimming removed 1 base from V and 0 bases from J, with 4 bases in between. This CDR3 region has 14 residues. Per germline, CDR1 SGHAT and CDR2 FQNNGV. CDR3 loop: CASSLASSNQPQHF. The CDR3 DNA reads TGTGCCAGCAGCTTAGCCAGTAGCAATCAGCCCCAGCATTTT.

This clone was observed a single time. The chain combines TRBV5-1 with TRBJ2-3; 8 nucleotides match TRBD1. After removal of 4 bases from V and 4 bases from J, the junction contained 11 bases not matched to a gene. CDR1 and CDR2 from the germline V gene are SGHRS and YFSETQ. The CDR3 contains 16 residues. The CDR3 nucleotides read TGCGCCAGCAGCGGACAGGGATTAGGATTGGCAGATACGCAGTATTTT. Protein: CASSGQGLGLADTQYF.

In its sample, this clone was seen once. This chain uses TRBV2 with TRBJ1-1, with D perhaps matching TRBD1 (5 bases). Germline V CDR1 and CDR2: SNHLY, FYNNEI. This CDR3 comprises 14 residues. The germline V and J ends were trimmed by 3 bases and 1 base, with 9 bases remaining between them. For the CDR3, the DNA is TGTGCCAGCAGTGAGGTGGGGCGGAACACTGAAGCTTTCTTT. The encoded protein is CASSEVGRNTEAFF.

V gene TRBV3-1 (or the pseudogene TRBV3-2) combines with J gene TRBJ1-6; no reliable D call. Per the germline V gene, CDR1 is LGHDT and CDR2 is YNNKEL (reference sequence). This CDR3 comprises 14 residues. Trimming left V 0 bases short and J 8 bases short, with 8 bases between. CDR3 in DNA: TGTGCCAGCAGCCAAGAGAACAGAGATTCACCCCTCCACTTT. Its translation is CASSQENRDSPLHF.

This chain connects TRBV10-3 to TRBJ1-5, with D perhaps TRBD1 (6 bases). Germline lookup yields CDR1 ENHRY and CDR2 SYGVKD. The CDR3 runs 14 residues. The V end lost 10 bases, the J end lost 5 bases, and 18 bases lay between the germline ends. The CDR3 nucleotides read TGTGCCACGATGGAGAGGGCAGGGGATCAGCCCCAGCATTTT. Translating it yields CATMERAGDQPQHF.

The chain carries TRBV19 and TRBJ2-2; TRBD1 might be the D (5 bases). V was trimmed by 11 bases and J by 1 base, leaving 14 bases between them. In germline, CDR1 is LNHDA, CDR2 SQIVND (reference sequence). The CDR3 extends over 14 amino acids. CDR3 in DNA: TGTGCCTCCGAACAGGCATTGAACACCGGGGAGCTGTTTTTT. It translates to CASEQALNTGELFF.

This chain links TRBV18 with TRBJ2-2, with D maybe TRBD1 (6 bases). The CDR3 totals 15 residues. V was shortened by 0 bases and J by 5 bases, with 10 bases between the two germline ends. CDR1 and CDR2 (germline): KGHSH, LQKENI. CDR3 sequence reads: CASSPPAGVTGELFF. CDR3 bases: TGTGCCAGCTCACCACCGGCAGGGGTGACCGGGGAGCTGTTTTTT.

CDR3 amino acids: CAISDSTGGNSPLHF. DNA of the CDR3: TGTGCCATCAGTGATTCGACAGGGGGAAATTCACCCCTCCACTTT. This chain uses TRBV10-3 with TRBJ1-6; 9 positions agree with TRBD1. This CDR3 region has 15 residues. Germline lookup yields CDR1 ENHRY and CDR2 SYGVKD. Unmatched junction bases numbered 4, after V lost 3 bases and J lost 7 bases.

The V call is TRBV29-1, the J call TRBJ2-1; the D gene is possibly TRBD1 (6 bases). V lost 4 bases and J lost 3, with 19 bases in between. In germline, CDR1 is SQVTM, CDR2 ANQGSEA. The CDR3 is 16 residues long. In DNA, the CDR3 is TGCAGCGTTGGGGGACCGACAGGTGTTCTCTACAATGAGCAGTTCTTC. It encodes CSVGGPTGVLYNEQFF.

In regard to this clone: This CDR3 is also generated by other DNA sequences in the sample. The chain employs TRBV5-1 and TRBJ1-5, with D possibly TRBD1 on 5 matching bases. Trimming took 4 bases from V and 0 from J, leaving 11 bases between them. The CDR3 consists of 15 residues. CDR1 and CDR2 (germline): SGHRS, YFSETQ. The CDR3 sequence is CASSLAGGSNQPQHF. The CDR3 DNA follows: TGCGCCAGCAGCCTAGCGGGGGGTAGCAATCAGCCCCAGCATTTT.

This clone was detected once. The CDR3: CASSQLAGGFYEQYV. CDR3 in DNA: TGCGCCAGCAGCCAACTAGCGGGAGGGTTCTACGAGCAGTACGTC. The chain combines TRBV4-1 with TRBJ2-7; 12 positions match TRBD2. Germline loops: CDR1 MGHRA, CDR2 YSYEKL. CDR3 length equals 15 residues. Losses at the gene ends were 2 bases for V and 3 bases for J; bases not matched to a gene: 2.

The chain couples TRBV3-1 (or the pseudogene TRBV3-2) to TRBJ2-1; D is possibly TRBD2 (5 bases). This CDR3 contains 13 residues. CDR1 is LGHDT, CDR2 YNNKEL, per germline (reference sequence). V was pared by 5 bases and J by 10 bases, with 15 bases between. The CDR3 sequence: CASSGEGDREQFF. CDR3 sequence (DNA): TGTGCCAGCAGCGGCGAGGGAGATAGAGAGCAGTTCTTC.

V and J are TRBV2 and TRBJ2-4; perhaps TRBD1 as D (6 bases). The CDR3 is 16 residues long. Trimming left V 3 bases short and J 0 bases short, with 12 bases between. CDR1 SNHLY and CDR2 FYNNEI come from the germline V gene. The DNA of the CDR3 is TGTGCCAGCAGTGAGGAACAGGGACCAGCCAAAAACATTCAGTACTTC. It encodes CASSEEQGPAKNIQYF.